The 13 T cell receptor beta chains below were found in one sample sequenced in a study of shared clonotypes between healthy human individuals. Profiling relied on immunoSEQ multiplex PCR, and the TCRdb table lists in-frame clones only, not all of them. The sample lists about 1 million clones, approximately 72% occurring once. Specimen: memory CD4+ T cells sorted from blood. This sample's subset: CD45RA-negative fraction. All receptors derive from a man younger than 35 in good health.

The chain carries TRBV9 and TRBJ2-1; no definite D call. Trimming removed 4 bases from V and 12 bases from J, with 14 bases in between. The CDR3 is 12 amino acids. Per germline, CDR1 SGDLS and CDR2 YYNGEE. CDR3 amino acids: CASSPTNFGQFF. The CDR3 DNA follows: TGTGCCAGCAGCCCCACTAACTTCGGGCAGTTCTTC. The whole variable domain, remainder taken from reference TRBV9 and TRBJ2-1, is DSGVTQTPKHLITATGQRVTLRCSPRSGDLSVYWYQQSLDQGLQFLIQYYNGEERAKGNILERFSAQQFPDLHSELNLSSLELGDSALYFCASSPTNFGQFFGPGTRLTVL.

This CDR3 is CASSLTGTKNIQYF. The CDR3 DNA reads as TGCGCCAGCAGCTTGACGGGAACCAAAAACATTCAGTACTTC. The chain couples TRBV5-1 to TRBJ2-4; TRBD2 might be the D (5 bases). V dropped 1 base and J dropped 2 bases, with 7 bases sitting between them. The CDR3 is 14 residues long. The germline CDR1 and CDR2 sequences are SGHRS and YFSETQ.

This chain joins TRBV5-1 and TRBJ2-7; 8 positions match TRBD1. CDR1 SGHRS and CDR2 YFSETQ come from the germline V gene. V trimming: 5 bases; J trimming: 4 bases; junction bases outside the gene matches: 8. The CDR3 is 14 amino acids. The CDR3 reads CASSPDQGAYEQYF. CDR3 nucleotides: TGCGCCAGCAGTCCCGACCAGGGGGCGTACGAGCAGTACTTC.

The chain links TRBV28 to TRBJ2-7; the D gene is possibly TRBD1 (6 bases). Germline assignment: CDR1 MDHEN and CDR2 SYDVKM. The CDR3 contains 15 residues. V was trimmed by 5 bases and J by 1 base, leaving 15 bases between them. Here the CDR3 DNA reads TGTGCCAGCAGTGAAAACAGGGAAGGATCCTACGAGCAGTACTTC. This codes for CASSENREGSYEQYF.

The chain recombines TRBV5-1 with TRBJ2-7; maybe TRBD2 (6 bases). CDR3 length: 13 residues. CDR1 is SGHRS, CDR2 YFSETQ, per germline. V lost 4 bases to trimming and J lost 9 bases, with 17 bases between them. The CDR3 DNA sequence: TGCGCCAGCAGCGAAAATAACGGGGGAGGGCAGTACTTC. Encoded protein: CASSENNGGGQYF.

The chain joins TRBV2 to TRBJ2-7, with a tentative D call TRBD1 (6 bases). The CDR3 runs to 19 residues. Trimming stripped 7 bases from V and 2 bases from J, with 30 bases between. The germline V gene has CDR1 SNHLY and CDR2 FYNNEI. CDR3 DNA: TGTGCCAGCAAGAAGGAGAGCGGACAGCAGTATCCGGGGACCTACGAGCAGTACTTC. Protein product: CASKKESGQQYPGTYEQYF.

The chain is built from TRBV19 and TRBJ1-3; D remains unclear. Germline V gene sequence: CDR1 LNHDA, CDR2 SQIVND (reference sequence). This CDR3 contains 12 residues. V lost 6 bases and J 3 bases, leaving 6 bases between the germline ends. CDR3 DNA: TGTGCCAGTAGCTCAGTTGGAAACACCATATATTTT. Translating gives CASSSVGNTIYF.

The rearrangement joins TRBV6-6 to TRBJ2-2; no clear D. Germline V gene lookup returns CDR1 MNHNY and CDR2 SVGAGI (reference sequence). Trimming took off 2 bases at V and 4 bases at J, with 8 bases between the two ends. This CDR3 has 14 residues. The CDR3 DNA is TGTGCCAGCAGTTACGGCAAGGTCACCGGGGAGCTGTTTTTT. It yields the protein CASSYGKVTGELFF.

The rearrangement links TRBV28 to TRBJ1-5, with TRBD1 matching 9 bases. The V gene end was trimmed by 6 bases and the J gene end by 0 bases; junction bases not matched to a gene: 3. Germline V gives CDR1 MDHEN, CDR2 SYDVKM. There are 15 residues in the CDR3. The CDR3 bases are TGTGCCAGCAGCCGACAGGGGGGTAGCAATCAGCCCCAGCATTTT. Protein: CASSRQGGSNQPQHF.

The V and J genes are TRBV30 and TRBJ2-7, with TRBD1 as a possible D gene (5 bases). Germline CDR1 reads GTSNPN; CDR2 reads SVGIG (reference sequence). With 1 base removed from V and 1 base from J, the gap between germline ends came to 8 bases. The CDR3 sequence is 13 residues long. The CDR3 DNA reads TGTGCCTGGAGTGACGACAGATCCTACGAGCAGTACTTC. It translates to CAWSDDRSYEQYF.

This clone was recorded at least ten times. The V and J genes are TRBV7-9 and TRBJ2-3, with 9 bases that match TRBD2. Germline assignment: CDR1 SEHNR and CDR2 FQNEAQ (reference sequence). Trimming removed 1 base from V and 7 bases from J; junction bases left unmatched: 9. The CDR3 has 16 residues. The CDR3 coding sequence is TGTGCCAGCAGCTTAGAGGCTAGCGGGAATCCATATACGCAGTATTTT. This codes for CASSLEASGNPYTQYF.

CDR3 region: CASSREGLSNQPQHF. CDR3 nucleotides: TGTGCCAGCAGCCGCGAGGGCCTTAGCAATCAGCCCCAGCATTTT. The chain carries TRBV5-6 and TRBJ1-5; D not resolved. V lost 4 bases to trimming and J lost 0 bases, with 11 bases between them. Per the germline V gene, CDR1 is SGHDT and CDR2 is YYEEEE. This CDR3 comprises 15 residues.

The V gene is TRBV11-3, the J gene TRBJ2-3, with D unclear. This CDR3 contains 12 residues. Germline loops: CDR1 SGHNT, CDR2 YENEEA. Trimming removed 0 bases at V and 6 bases at J, with 4 bases between. Here the CDR3 DNA reads TGTGCCAGCAGCTTAGATTTGGATACGCAGTATTTT. Translated, it gives CASSLDLDTQYF.